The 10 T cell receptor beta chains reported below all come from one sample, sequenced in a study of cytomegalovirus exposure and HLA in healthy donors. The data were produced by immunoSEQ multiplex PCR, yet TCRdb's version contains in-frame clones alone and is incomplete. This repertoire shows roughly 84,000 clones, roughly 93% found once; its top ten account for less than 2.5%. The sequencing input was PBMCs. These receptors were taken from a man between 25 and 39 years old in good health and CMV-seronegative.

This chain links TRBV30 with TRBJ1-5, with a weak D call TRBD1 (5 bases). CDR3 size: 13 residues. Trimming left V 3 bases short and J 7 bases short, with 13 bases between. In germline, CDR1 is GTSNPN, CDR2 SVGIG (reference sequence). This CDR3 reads CAWRSGSLQPQHF. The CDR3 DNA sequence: TGTGCCTGGAGATCAGGGTCCTTACAGCCCCAGCATTTT.

DNA for the CDR3: TGTGCCAGCAGTTCGAGGACAGGGTGGAACACTGAAGCTTTCTTT. It yields the protein CASSSRTGWNTEAFF. The chain recombines TRBV7-9 with TRBJ1-1; 8 bases agree with TRBD1. The CDR3 sequence is 15 residues long. The germline gives CDR1 SEHNR, CDR2 FQNEAQ (reference sequence). V dropped 6 bases and J dropped 1; count of bases not matched to a gene: 7.

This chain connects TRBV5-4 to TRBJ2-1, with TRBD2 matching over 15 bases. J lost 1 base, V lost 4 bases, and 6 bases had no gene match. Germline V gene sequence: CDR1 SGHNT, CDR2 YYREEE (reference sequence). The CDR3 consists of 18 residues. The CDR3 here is CASSGGLAGGSSYNEQFF. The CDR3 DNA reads TGTGCCAGCAGCGGGGGACTAGCGGGAGGTAGTTCCTACAATGAGCAGTTCTTC. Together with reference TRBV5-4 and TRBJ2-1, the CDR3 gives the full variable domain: ETGVTQSPTHLIKTRGQQVTLRCSSQSGHNTVSWYQQALGQGPQFIFQYYREEENGRGNFPPRFSGLQFPNYSSELNVNALELDDSALYLCASSGGLAGGSSYNEQFFGPGTRLTVL.

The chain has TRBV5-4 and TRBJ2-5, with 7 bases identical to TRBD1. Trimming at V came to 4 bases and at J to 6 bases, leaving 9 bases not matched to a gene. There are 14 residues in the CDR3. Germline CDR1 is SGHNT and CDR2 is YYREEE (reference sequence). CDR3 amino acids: CASSTGQVLQTQYF. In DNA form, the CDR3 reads TGTGCCAGCAGCACCGGACAGGTGTTACAGACCCAGTACTTC.

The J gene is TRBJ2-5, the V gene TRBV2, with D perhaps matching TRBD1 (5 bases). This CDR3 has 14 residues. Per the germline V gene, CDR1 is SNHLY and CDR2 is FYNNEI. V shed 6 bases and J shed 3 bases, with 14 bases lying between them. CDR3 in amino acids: CASRGHSPKETQYF. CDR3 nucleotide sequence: TGTGCCAGCAGAGGACACTCCCCCAAAGAGACCCAGTACTTC.

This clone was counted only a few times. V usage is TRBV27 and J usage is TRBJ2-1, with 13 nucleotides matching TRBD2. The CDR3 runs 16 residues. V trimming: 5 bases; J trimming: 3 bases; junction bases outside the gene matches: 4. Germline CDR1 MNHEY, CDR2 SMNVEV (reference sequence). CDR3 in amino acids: CASSPGTSGNYNEQFF. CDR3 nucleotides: TGTGCCAGCAGTCCCGGGACTAGCGGGAACTACAATGAGCAGTTCTTC.

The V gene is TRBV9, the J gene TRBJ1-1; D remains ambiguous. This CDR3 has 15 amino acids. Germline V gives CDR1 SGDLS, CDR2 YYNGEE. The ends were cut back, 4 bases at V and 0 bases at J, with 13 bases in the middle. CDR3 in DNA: TGTGCCAGCAGCTCTCGGAGTCTCATGAACACTGAAGCTTTCTTT. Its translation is CASSSRSLMNTEAFF. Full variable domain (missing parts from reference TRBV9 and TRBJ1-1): DSGVTQTPKHLITATGQRVTLRCSPRSGDLSVYWYQQSLDQGLQFLIQYYNGEERAKGNILERFSAQQFPDLHSELNLSSLELGDSALYFCASSSRSLMNTEAFFGQGTRLTVV.

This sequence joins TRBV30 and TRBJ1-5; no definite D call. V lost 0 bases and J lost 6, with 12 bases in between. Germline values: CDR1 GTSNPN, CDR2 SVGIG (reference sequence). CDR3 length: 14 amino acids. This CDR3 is CAWSVKVSGQPQHF. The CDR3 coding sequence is TGTGCCTGGAGTGTTAAGGTGTCGGGTCAGCCCCAGCATTTT.

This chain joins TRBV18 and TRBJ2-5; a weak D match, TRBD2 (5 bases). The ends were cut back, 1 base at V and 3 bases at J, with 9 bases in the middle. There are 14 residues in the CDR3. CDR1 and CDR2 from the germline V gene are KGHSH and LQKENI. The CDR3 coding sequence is TGTGCCAGCTCACCACTGACCGGGGAAGAGACCCAGTACTTC. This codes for CASSPLTGEETQYF.

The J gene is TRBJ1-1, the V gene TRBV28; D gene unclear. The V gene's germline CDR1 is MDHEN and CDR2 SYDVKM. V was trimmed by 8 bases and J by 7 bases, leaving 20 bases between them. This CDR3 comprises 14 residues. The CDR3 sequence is CASYHRREMSEAFF. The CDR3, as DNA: TGTGCCAGCTACCATAGGCGGGAGATGAGTGAAGCTTTCTTT.